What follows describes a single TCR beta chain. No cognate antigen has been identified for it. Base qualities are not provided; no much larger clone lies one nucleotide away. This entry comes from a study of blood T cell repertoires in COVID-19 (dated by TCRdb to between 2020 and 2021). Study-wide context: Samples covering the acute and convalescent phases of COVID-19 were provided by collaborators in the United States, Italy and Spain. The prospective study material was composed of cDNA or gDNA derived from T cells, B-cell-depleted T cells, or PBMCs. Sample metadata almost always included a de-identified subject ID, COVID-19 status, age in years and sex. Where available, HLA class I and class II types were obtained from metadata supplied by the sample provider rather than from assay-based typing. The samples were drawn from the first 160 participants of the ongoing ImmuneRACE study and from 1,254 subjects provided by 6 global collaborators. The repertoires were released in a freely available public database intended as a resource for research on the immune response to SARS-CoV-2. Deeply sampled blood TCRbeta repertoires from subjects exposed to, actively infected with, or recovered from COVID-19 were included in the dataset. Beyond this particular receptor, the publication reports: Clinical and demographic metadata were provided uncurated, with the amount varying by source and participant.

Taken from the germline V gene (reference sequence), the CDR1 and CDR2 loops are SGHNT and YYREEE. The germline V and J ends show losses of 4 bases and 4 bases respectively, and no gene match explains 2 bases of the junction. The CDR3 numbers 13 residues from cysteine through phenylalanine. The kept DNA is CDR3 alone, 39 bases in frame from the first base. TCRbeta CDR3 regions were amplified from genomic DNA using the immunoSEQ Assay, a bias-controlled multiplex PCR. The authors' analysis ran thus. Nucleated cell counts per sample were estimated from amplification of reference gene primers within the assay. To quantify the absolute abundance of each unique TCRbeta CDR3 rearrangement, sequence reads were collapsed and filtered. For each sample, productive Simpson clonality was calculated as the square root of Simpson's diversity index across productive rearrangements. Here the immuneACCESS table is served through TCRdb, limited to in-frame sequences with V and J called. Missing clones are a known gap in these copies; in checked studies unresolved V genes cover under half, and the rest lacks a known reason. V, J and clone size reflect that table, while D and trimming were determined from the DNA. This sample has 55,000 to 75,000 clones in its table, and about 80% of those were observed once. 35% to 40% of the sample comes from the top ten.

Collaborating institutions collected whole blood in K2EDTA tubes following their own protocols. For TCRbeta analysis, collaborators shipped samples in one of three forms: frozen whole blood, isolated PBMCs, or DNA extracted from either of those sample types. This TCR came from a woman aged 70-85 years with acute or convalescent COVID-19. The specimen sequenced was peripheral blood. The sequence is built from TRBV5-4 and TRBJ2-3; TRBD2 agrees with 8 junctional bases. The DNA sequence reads TGTGCCAGCAGCCGGGGGGGGGCAGATACGCAGTATTTT. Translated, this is CASSRGGADTQYF. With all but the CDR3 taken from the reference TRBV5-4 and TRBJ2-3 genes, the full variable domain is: ETGVTQSPTHLIKTRGQQVTLRCSSQSGHNTVSWYQQALGQGPQFIFQYYREEENGRGNFPPRFSGLQFPNYSSELNVNALELDDSALYLCASSRGGADTQYFGPGTRLTVL.